What follows are 17 T cell receptor beta chains derived from one specimen sequenced in a study of shared clonotypes between healthy human individuals. Sequencing used immunoSEQ multiplex PCR; TCRdb keeps in-frame clones, though not all of them. This sample has almost 750,000 clones, with roughly 72% found just once. Sequenced: memory CD4+ T cells sorted from blood. Described subset: CD45RA-negative fraction. These receptors all stem from a woman younger than 45 in good health.

The chain couples TRBV5-6 to TRBJ2-7; TRBD2 aligns across 7 bases. The CDR3 runs to 14 residues. The germline V gene encodes CDR1 SGHDT and CDR2 YYEEEE. Trimming took 5 bases from V and 2 from J; bases not matched to a gene: 7. CDR3 loop: CASRRAGTTYEQYF. The CDR3 DNA is TGTGCCAGCAGGCGCGCCGGGACTACCTACGAGCAGTACTTC. The whole variable domain, filled in from reference TRBV5-6 and TRBJ2-7, reads DAGVTQSPTHLIKTRGQQVTLRCSPKSGHDTVSWYQQALGQGPQFIFQYYEEEERQRGNFPDRFSGHQFPNYSSELNVNALLLGDSALYLCASRRAGTTYEQYFGPGTRLTVT.

The chain joins TRBV19 to TRBJ2-1; D not resolved. Germline V gene sequence: CDR1 LNHDA, CDR2 SQIVND (reference sequence). CDR3 length: 13 residues. The V and J ends lost 3 bases and 7 bases respectively, with 10 bases between them. CDR3 sequence: CASSMRDTNEQFF. The DNA of the CDR3 is TGTGCCAGTAGTATGCGAGACACTAATGAGCAGTTCTTC.

A word on this clone: One junction end disagrees with the germline gene, perhaps due to a read error. J is TRBJ2-3 and V is TRBV19; a weak D match, TRBD2 (5 bases). The CDR3 totals 14 residues. Germline CDR1 LNHDA, CDR2 SQIVND (reference sequence). The chain's CDR3 is CANSIAAVTDTQYF. The CDR3 DNA reads as TGTGCCAATAGTATCGCAGCGGTCACAGATACGCAGTATTTT.

Concerning this clone itself: The sample contains more than one DNA sequence encoding this CDR3. The chain couples TRBV5-1 to TRBJ1-6, with a weak D call TRBD1 (5 bases). Looked up from germline, CDR1 is SGHRS and CDR2 is YFSETQ. The V and J ends lost 0 bases and 7 bases respectively, with 8 bases between them. This CDR3 is built from 14 residues. The CDR3 DNA reads TGCGCCAGCAGCTTGGGAGGGGAGAATTCACCCCTCCACTTT. As protein: CASSLGGENSPLHF.

The chain has TRBV19 and TRBJ2-5; D gene uncertain. The CDR3 length is 13 residues. V lost 5 bases to trimming and J lost 3 bases, with 10 bases between them. The germline V gene has CDR1 LNHDA and CDR2 SQIVND (reference sequence). The CDR3: CASSVGTKETQYF. For the CDR3, the DNA is TGTGCCAGTAGTGTAGGCACGAAAGAGACCCAGTACTTC.

The CDR3 is CASSQMDRAAYEQYF. The CDR3, as DNA: TGTGCCAGCTCACAGATGGACAGGGCCGCCTACGAGCAGTACTTC. The J gene is TRBJ2-7, the V gene TRBV28; 8 bases fit TRBD1. This CDR3 spans 15 amino acids. The junction had 11 bases not matched to a gene; V was cut back by 8 bases and J by 2 bases. The germline CDR1 and CDR2 sequences are MDHEN and SYDVKM.

This chain links TRBV5-1 with TRBJ2-7; tentative D call: TRBD1 (7 bases). Per the germline V gene, CDR1 is SGHRS and CDR2 is YFSETQ. V dropped 3 bases and J dropped 4 bases, with 14 bases sitting between them. CDR3 length equals 14 residues. CDR3 residues: CASSSRAGGYEQYF. For the CDR3, the DNA is TGCGCCAGCAGCTCGCGGGCAGGGGGGTACGAGCAGTACTTC. The full variable domain, in which reference TRBV5-1 and TRBJ2-7 provide the parts outside the CDR3, is KAGVTQTPRYLIKTRGQQVTLSCSPISGHRSVSWYQQTPGQGLQFLFEYFSETQRNKGNFPGRFSGRQFSNSRSEMNVSTLELGDSALYLCASSSRAGGYEQYFGPGTRLTVT.

This sequence joins TRBV5-8 and TRBJ2-7, with TRBD2 matching 8 bases. This CDR3 has 14 residues. Germline values: CDR1 SGHTS, CDR2 YDEGEE. The V gene end was trimmed by 0 bases and the J gene end by 3 bases; junction bases not matched to a gene: 2. DNA for the CDR3: TGTGCCAGCAGCTTGGAGCGGGGGTTCTACGAGCAGTACTTC. It encodes CASSLERGFYEQYF.

This clone was recorded a few times. The rearrangement joins TRBV6-1 to TRBJ1-4; maybe TRBD1 (5 bases). The V gene lost 1 base and the J gene lost 7 bases, with 13 bases spanning the gap. Germline V CDR1 and CDR2: MNHNS, SASEGT. The CDR3 is 15 residues long. This CDR3 is CASSEGPGFGEKLFF. CDR3 nucleotide sequence: TGTGCCAGCAGTGAAGGACCAGGGTTTGGTGAAAAACTGTTTTTT.

The chain is built from TRBV18 and TRBJ2-2; D is unclear. Trimming stripped 5 bases from V and 0 bases from J, with 10 bases between. CDR1 and CDR2 (germline): KGHSH, LQKENI. The length of the CDR3 is 15 residues. The CDR3 nucleotides read TGTGCCAGCTCAATTCAGACTGCGAACACCGGGGAGCTGTTTTTT. Amino acids: CASSIQTANTGELFF.

The chain carries TRBV19 and TRBJ1-4, with a tentative D call TRBD1 (5 bases). Trimming shortened V by 6 bases and J by 6 bases, and 17 bases separated the two germline ends. CDR1 is LNHDA and CDR2 is SQIVND in the germline V gene (reference sequence). The CDR3 loop spans 15 amino acids. The chain's CDR3 is CASSPGLFTYEKLFF. The CDR3 DNA is TGTGCCAGTAGCCCAGGGCTGTTTACTTATGAAAAACTGTTTTTT.

This clone has just one count. The rearrangement uses TRBV29-1 and TRBJ2-3, with TRBD1 as a possible D gene (6 bases). CDR3 length equals 13 residues. V was clipped by 6 bases and J by 2 bases, with 12 bases between them. Germline V gene sequence: CDR1 SQVTM, CDR2 ANQGSEA. CDR3 residues: CSVEDSYTDTQYF. The CDR3 nucleotides read TGCAGCGTAGAGGACAGCTACACAGATACGCAGTATTTT.

The chain is built from TRBV4-1 and TRBJ1-1; no definite D call. Germline V CDR1 and CDR2: MGHRA, YSYEKL. The CDR3 is 18 amino acids. With 0 bases removed from V and 0 bases from J, the gap between germline ends came to 17 bases. The DNA of the CDR3 is TGCGCCAGCAGCCAAGATCCGGGAAAAGCCACTGTGAACACTGAAGCTTTCTTT. It specifies CASSQDPGKATVNTEAFF.

Concerning this clone itself: A clone one base away is much larger, so this may be a read error. This chain links TRBV10-2 with TRBJ1-1, with D hard to call. The length of the CDR3 is 11 residues. Trimming removed 5 bases at V and 0 bases at J, with 1 base between. The germline CDR1 and CDR2 sequences are WSHSY and SAAADI. As DNA, the CDR3 is TGCGCCAGCAGTATGAACACTGAAGCTTTCTTT. Its protein product is CASSMNTEAFF.

This chain connects TRBV27 to TRBJ1-1; TRBD1 aligns across 8 bases. The CDR3 runs 14 residues. V shed 10 bases and J 0 bases; nucleotides not matched to a gene: 7. Germline CDR1 MNHEY, CDR2 SMNVEV (reference sequence). Here the CDR3 DNA reads TGTGCCACGCGGACAGGGACAATGAACACTGAAGCTTTCTTT. As protein: CATRTGTMNTEAFF.

In its sample, this clone was seen many times. The chain joins TRBV25-1 to TRBJ2-7; D might be TRBD1 (5 bases). Germline lookup yields CDR1 MGHDK and CDR2 SYGVNS. This CDR3 region has 14 residues. With 4 bases removed from V and 3 bases from J, the gap between germline ends came to 13 bases. CDR3 region: CASSVGGAIYEQYF. The CDR3 nucleotides read TGTGCCAGCAGTGTTGGTGGGGCTATCTACGAGCAGTACTTC.

The rearrangement uses TRBV10-3 and TRBJ1-1, with 7 bases lining up with TRBD1. V dropped 2 bases and J dropped 1; count of bases not matched to a gene: 10. In germline, CDR1 is ENHRY, CDR2 SYGVKD. The CDR3 is 17 amino acids. The CDR3 here is CAISETNRGHTNTEAFF. In DNA form, the CDR3 reads TGTGCCATCAGTGAGACAAACAGGGGACACACGAACACTGAAGCTTTCTTT.